This T cell receptor (beta chain) was observed in a study of blood T cell repertoires in COVID-19. Study context: Samples taken during acute and convalescent COVID-19 were collected in the United States, Italy and Spain. From T cells, B-cell-depleted T cells, or PBMCs came the material, which was cDNA or gDNA.

In the original processing: Estimation of nucleated cell counts relied on the amplification of reference gene primers. Assay used: immunoSEQ multiplex PCR; TCRdb lists only in-frame clones, some missing. V, J and clone size were drawn from that table, and D and trimming were deduced from the DNA. This sample yields about 140,000 clones, of which approximately 80% are seen a single time; over 5% belongs to the top ten. The sample was peripheral blood. This clonotype was obtained from a human donor in a cohort sampled during active COVID-19.

The CDR3 protein is CASSLGQAEGAQHF. In nucleotides, the CDR3 is TGTGCCAGCAGCTTGGGGCAGGCCGAAGGGGCCCAGCATTTT. The V call is TRBV11-2, the J call TRBJ1-5; tentatively, D is TRBD1 (5 bases). Germline CDR1 and CDR2: SGHAT and FQNNGV. Trimming removed 3 bases from V and 11 bases from J, with 17 bases in between. This CDR3 is 14 amino acids long.